This passage covers 7 T cell receptor beta chains from one sample sequenced in a study of blood T cell repertoires in COVID-19. Clones were sequenced by immunoSEQ multiplex PCR, and TCRdb holds only the in-frame ones, with some missing. The table lists under 7,000 clones, approximately 84% of them singletons. Sequenced sample: peripheral blood. The receptors derive from a human donor in a cohort sampled during active COVID-19.

This clone has only a few counts. V and J are TRBV29-1 and TRBJ1-1; 7 bases match TRBD1. J was trimmed by 6 bases and V by 3 bases; bases with no gene match: 10. Germline values: CDR1 SQVTM, CDR2 ANQGSEA. The CDR3 loop spans 14 amino acids. CDR3 amino acids: CSVETGRGWAEAFF. Written as DNA, the CDR3 is TGCAGCGTTGAGACTGGCAGGGGGTGGGCTGAAGCTTTCTTT.

This clone is a singleton in its sample. The V call is TRBV10-3, the J call TRBJ1-1; TRBD1 is a possible D gene (6 bases). V was trimmed by 7 bases and J by 1 base, leaving 16 bases between them. Germline lookup yields CDR1 ENHRY and CDR2 SYGVKD. The CDR3 sequence is 15 residues long. DNA for the CDR3: TGTGCCATCACCTCCGACCAGGGGCCGAACACTGAAGCTTTCTTT. It specifies CAITSDQGPNTEAFF.

As for this clone: Other DNA sequences within the sample encode an identical CDR3. The J gene is TRBJ1-5, the V gene TRBV5-5; D possibly corresponds to TRBD1 (5 bases). V was clipped by 0 bases and J by 9 bases, with 13 bases between them. CDR3 length: 14 amino acids. Germline loops: CDR1 SGHKS, CDR2 YYEKEE (reference sequence). The CDR3 protein is CASSLGGGGGPQHF. CDR3 coding DNA: TGTGCCAGCAGCTTGGGTGGCGGGGGGGGGCCCCAGCATTTT.

This rearrangement joins TRBV28 to TRBJ1-4; D possibly corresponds to TRBD1 (6 bases). The germline V gene has CDR1 MDHEN and CDR2 SYDVKM. This CDR3 spans 15 amino acids. Trimming removed 3 bases at V and 7 bases at J, with 15 bases between. The CDR3 loop is CASSFSGGWGEKLFF. The CDR3 DNA sequence: TGTGCCAGCAGTTTCTCGGGGGGCTGGGGTGAAAAACTGTTTTTT.

This sequence joins TRBV2 and TRBJ2-5, with D tentatively TRBD1 (5 bases). V gave up 7 bases and J gave up 6 bases, with 15 bases separating them. Germline loops: CDR1 SNHLY, CDR2 FYNNEI. CDR3 length: 13 amino acids. The chain's CDR3 is CASKIPGLQTQYF. The DNA of the CDR3 is TGTGCCAGCAAGATCCCAGGGTTGCAGACCCAGTACTTC.

The chain is built from TRBV6-1 and TRBJ1-5; weak D call: TRBD1 (5 bases). This CDR3 region has 15 residues. Germline V gene lookup returns CDR1 MNHNS and CDR2 SASEGT. The ends were cut back, 1 base at V and 6 bases at J, with 13 bases in the middle. The CDR3 here is CASSEEIGAGQPQHF. As DNA, the CDR3 is TGTGCCAGCAGTGAAGAAATAGGGGCAGGTCAGCCCCAGCATTTT.

The J gene is TRBJ2-3, the V gene TRBV5-1, with TRBD2 matching over 7 bases. V lost 3 bases to trimming and J lost 5 bases; unmatched junction nucleotides: 9. The CDR3 covers 15 residues. Germline V gives CDR1 SGHRS, CDR2 YFSETQ. CDR3 DNA sequence: TGCGCCAGCAGCTGGGAGGGACGGTTGCTAGATACGCAGTATTTT. This codes for CASSWEGRLLDTQYF.